These 13 T cell receptor gamma chains originate from one sample sequenced in a study of Vγ9Vδ2 T cells in congenital toxoplasmosis. cDNA was made by template-switch reverse transcription with TRGC- and TRDC-specific primers in one tube. The TRGC primer was designed to target TRGC1 and TRGC2 alike. TCRdb re-identified clones in the reads via CATT. The sample has 130 to 150 gamma-chain clones; less than 50% are singletons. The sample comprised gamma-delta T cells from blood. The origin of the receptors is a child younger than 10 born to a mother with Toxoplasma gondii infection during pregnancy, either congenitally infected or uninfected (not recorded which).

This clone is hyperexpanded (1% or more) within its sample. Different DNA sequences within this sample yield the same CDR3. The V and J genes are TRGV9 and TRGJP. Looked up from germline, CDR1 is GITISATS and CDR2 is ISYDGTV (reference sequence). The CDR3 is made up of 16 amino acids. V lost 0 bases and J lost 4; bases outside the gene matches: 0. The CDR3 DNA reads TGTGCCTTGTGGGAGGTGCAAGAGTTGGGCAAAAAAATCAAGGTATTT. It codes for CALWEVQELGKKIKVF.

A note on this clone: A far larger clone differs by one base, so this is likely a read error. This same CDR3 is encoded by further DNA sequences in the sample. The chain employs TRGV9 and TRGJP. The J segment lost 5 bases and the V segment lost 0 bases, leaving 1 base of the junction unmatched. The germline gives CDR1 GITISATS, CDR2 ISYDGTV (reference sequence). The length of the CDR3 is 16 residues. The CDR3 coding sequence is TGTGCCTTGTGGGAGGTGAAAGAGTTGGGCAAAAAAATCAAGGTATTT. Encoded protein: CALWEVKELGKKIKVF.

Relative to its sample, this clone is hyperexpanded. The identical CDR3 is also encoded by other nucleotide sequences in the sample. V is TRGV4 and J is TRGJ1 or TRGJ2. Germline CDR1 reads EGSTGY; CDR2 reads YDSYTSSV. The length of the CDR3 is 17 residues. Trimming took 2 bases from V and 10 from J; bases not matched to a gene: 23. The CDR3 DNA follows: TGTGCCACCTGGGATGACCGGGGATATGATTCTCTTACGAAGAAACTCTTT. Translated, it gives CATWDDRGYDSLTKKLF.

As for this clone: A read error is likely here: a far larger clone is one base away. The chain carries TRGV9 and TRGJP. The germline V gene has CDR1 GITISATS and CDR2 ISYDGTV (reference sequence). This CDR3 region has 16 residues. CDR3 sequence: CASWEVQELGKKIKVF. The CDR3 coding sequence is TGTGCCTCGTGGGAGGTGCAAGAGTTGGGCAAAAAAATCAAGGTATTT.

A note on this clone: TCRdb lists the protein of a much larger clone for this DNA, which differs at residue 3, so this is likely a read error; the protein given here is translated from the DNA itself. This rearrangement joins TRGV10 to TRGJP1. TRGV10 is annotated as an ORF whose role is uncertain. The CDR3 totals 12 residues. The CDR3 region has the DNA TGTGCTGTGTGGACCACTGGTTGGTTCAAGATATTT. Protein sequence: CAVWTTGWFKIF.

Regarding this clone: TCRdb's listed protein matches a much larger clone and diverges from this DNA's translation at residue 15, likely through a read error; the protein shown comes from the DNA. The chain couples TRGV4 to TRGJ1 or TRGJ2. The CDR3 spans 17 residues. Germline CDR1 is EGSTGY and CDR2 is YDSYTSSV. CDR3 DNA sequence: TGTGCCACCTGGGATGACCGGGGATATGATTCTCTTACGAAGATACTCTTT. Amino acid sequence: CATWDDRGYDSLTKILF.

The sample holds one count of this clone. TCRdb attributes to this sequence the protein of a much larger clone, which differs from the DNA translation at residue 5; a read error is likely, and the protein displayed is translated from the DNA. The chain joins TRGV10 to TRGJP1. TRGV10 is noted as an ORF with a role that remains uncertain. This CDR3 spans 12 amino acids. The V gene end was trimmed by 8 bases and the J gene end by 4 bases; junction bases not matched to a gene: 2. CDR3 bases: TGTGCTGCGTGGAACACTGGTTGGTTCAAGATATTT. It translates to CAAWNTGWFKIF.

On this clone itself: TCRdb's listed protein matches a much larger clone and diverges from this DNA's translation at residue 14, likely through a read error; the protein shown comes from the DNA. The chain links TRGV9 to TRGJP. The J call may be mistaken, given a closer DNA end match to TRGJP1. Germline V gives CDR1 GITISATS, CDR2 ISYDGTV (reference sequence). The CDR3 runs 15 residues. In nucleotides, the CDR3 is TGTGCCTTGTGGGAGGTGCATTTGGGCAAAAAAATCAAGATATTT. Translating gives CALWEVHLGKKIKIF.

On this clone itself: One base separates it from a far larger clone, so it is likely a read error. The identical CDR3 is also encoded by other nucleotide sequences in the sample. The chain has TRGV9 and TRGJP. The germline gives CDR1 GITISATS, CDR2 ISYDGTV (reference sequence). The CDR3 is made up of 16 amino acids. The CDR3 reads CALWEVRELGKKIKVF. In nucleotides, the CDR3 is TGTGCCTTGTGGGAGGTGAGAGAGTTGGGTAAAAAAATCAAGGTATTT.

Regarding this clone: Since a far larger clone is one base different, this is likely a read error. Other DNA sequences in this sample translate to the same CDR3. This sequence joins TRGV4 and TRGJ1 or TRGJ2. The CDR3 spans 12 residues. Looked up from germline, CDR1 is EGSTGY and CDR2 is YDSYTSSV. The CDR3 DNA reads TGTGCCACATGGGGTCTATATTATAAGAAACTCTTT. It specifies CATWGLYYKKLF.

This clone showed up just a few times. One base separates it from a far larger clone, so it is likely a read error. This chain links TRGV9 with TRGJP. CDR1 and CDR2 from the germline V gene are GITISATS and ISYDGTV (reference sequence). The CDR3 extends over 16 amino acids. The CDR3 bases are TGTGCCTTGTGGCAGGTGCAAGAGTTGGGCAAAAAAATCAAGGTATTT. It encodes CALWQVQELGKKIKVF.

By share of the sample, this clone is hyperexpanded (1% or more). Other DNA sequences of this sample code for an identical CDR3. V usage is TRGV4 and J usage is TRGJ1 or TRGJ2. Germline CDR1 and CDR2: EGSTGY and YDSYTSSV. After removal of 0 bases from V and 3 bases from J, the junction contained 2 bases not matched to a gene. The CDR3 consists of 13 residues. The CDR3 coding sequence is TGTGCCACCTGGGATGGGCGTTATTATAAGAAACTCTTT. Protein: CATWDGRYYKKLF.

This clone came up a few times. A far larger clone lies a single base away; this is likely a read error. Other nucleotide sequences from this sample produce the same CDR3. The chain joins TRGV4 to TRGJ1 or TRGJ2. CDR3 size: 17 residues. Per germline, CDR1 EGSTGY and CDR2 YDSYTSSV. CDR3 DNA: TGTGCTACCTGGGATGACCGGGGATATGATTCTCTTACGAAGAAACTCTTT. It yields the protein CATWDDRGYDSLTKKLF.